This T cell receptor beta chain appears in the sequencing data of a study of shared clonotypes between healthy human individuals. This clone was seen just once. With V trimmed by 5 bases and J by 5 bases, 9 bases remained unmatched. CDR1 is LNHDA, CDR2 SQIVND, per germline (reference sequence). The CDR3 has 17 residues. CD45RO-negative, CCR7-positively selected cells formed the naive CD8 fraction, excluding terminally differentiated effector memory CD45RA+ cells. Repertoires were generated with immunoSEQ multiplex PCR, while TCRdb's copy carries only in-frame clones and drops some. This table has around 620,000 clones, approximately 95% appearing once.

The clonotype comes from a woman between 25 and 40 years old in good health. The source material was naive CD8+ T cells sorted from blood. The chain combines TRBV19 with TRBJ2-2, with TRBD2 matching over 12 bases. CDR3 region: CASSARLAGEITGELFF. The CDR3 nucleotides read TGTGCCAGTAGTGCCAGACTAGCGGGGGAGATAACCGGGGAGCTGTTTTTT.